This TCR beta chain was identified in a study of graft-versus-host responses after intestinal transplantation. About the study: Recipients had transplants, and these were multivisceral, liver-intestinal, or isolated intestinal. Anti-thymocyte globulin served as induction for all recipients, who then took tacrolimus and steroids for approximately three years.

Study-wide results and limits: Ileal or blood samples showed some GvH clones first, and such clones were also found in recipient marrow.

Data came from immunoSEQ multiplex PCR; TCRdb stores just in-frame clones and leaves some out. The table lists 85,000 to 100,000 clones, 92% of them singletons. With regard to this clone: Its antigen is unidentified.

The CDR3 runs 17 residues. Germline V gives CDR1 LGHNT, CDR2 FRNRAP. V gave up 1 base and J gave up 2 bases; unmatched junction bases: 6. The sequence was collected from a human donor who received an intestinal transplant. The chain recombines TRBV12-5 with TRBJ2-4, with 9 bases that match TRBD1. The source was unstimulated CD4+ T cells sorted from spleen or lymph node cells, collected before intestinal transplant. The CDR3 is CASGLGEQGAPKNIQYF. DNA of the CDR3: TGTGCTAGTGGTTTGGGCGAACAGGGGGCGCCCAAAAACATTCAGTACTTC.